A single sample is the source of the 2 T cell receptor beta chains below, sequenced in a study of blood T cells in healthy people across ages. A second PCR of 7 to 11 cycles used a sample-barcoded 5' primer and a J-beta primer mix. TCRdb analysed the 5' RACE reads with MiXCR anew, one entry per CDR3 protein. The data contain 750,000 to 950,000 distinct CDR3 sequences, almost 30% of them seen just once; the ten biggest clones take up roughly a tenth. This sample was shared with a second study, whose subject was T cells of mothers and their children.

The sample taken for sequencing was blood. The receptor source for this set is a woman between 35 and 50 years old in good health.

This clonotype was recorded at least ten times. The chain couples TRBV7-3 to TRBJ2-5, with D tentatively TRBD2 (7 bases). The CDR3 sequence is 15 residues long. Germline values: CDR1 SGHTA, CDR2 FQGTGA. V was pared by 2 bases and J by 1 base, with 11 bases between. The CDR3 is CASSLGGGAQETQYF. CDR3 coding DNA: TGTGCCAGCAGCTTAGGCGGGGGCGCCCAAGAGACCCAGTACTTC.

To note about this clonotype: This clone may be a read error of a much larger clone one base away. In DNA, the CDR3 is TGCGCCAGCAGCGCTCTGACTAGCGGACAAGGGACCCAGTACTTC. Translation gives CASSALTSGQGTQYF. The rearrangement links TRBV5-1 to TRBJ2-5; TRBD2 aligns across 9 bases. CDR3 length: 15 residues. CDR1 and CDR2 (germline): SGHRS, YFSETQ.